A single sample gave rise to the 15 T cell receptor beta chains below, sequenced in a study of blood T cell repertoires in COVID-19. TCRdb keeps only in-frame clones here, not all; method: immunoSEQ multiplex PCR. This sample has about 150,000 clones, with 70% to 90% found just once. Source material: peripheral blood. These receptors were obtained from a woman in her 70s with acute or convalescent COVID-19.

J is TRBJ2-2 and V is TRBV12-3 or TRBV12-4, with 9 bases identical to TRBD2. The ends lost 6 bases at V and 6 bases at J; junction bases unmatched: 2. This CDR3 contains 13 residues. CDR3 coding DNA: TGTGCCAGCAGGCGGACTAGCGCCGGGGAGCTGTTTTTT. This encodes CASRRTSAGELFF.

This chain links TRBV7-8 with TRBJ1-4; 8 nucleotides line up with TRBD1. The J segment lost 3 bases and the V segment lost 4 bases, leaving 4 bases of the junction unmatched. CDR3 length: 15 residues. In germline, CDR1 is SGHVS, CDR2 FQNEAQ. CDR3 sequence reads: CASSSPTGANEKLFF. The CDR3 DNA follows: TGTGCCAGCAGCTCACCGACAGGGGCTAATGAAAAACTGTTTTTT.

This chain uses TRBV5-4 with TRBJ2-2; 11 positions match TRBD2. In germline, CDR1 is SGHNT, CDR2 YYREEE (reference sequence). After removal of 2 bases from V and 5 bases from J, the junction contained 8 bases not matched to a gene. This CDR3 comprises 17 residues. DNA of the CDR3: TGTGCCAGCAGCTTCAACCCTAGCGGGGGGCGTACCGGGGAGCTGTTTTTT. Amino acid sequence: CASSFNPSGGRTGELFF.

V usage is TRBV3-1 (or the pseudogene TRBV3-2) and J usage is TRBJ1-2; D not resolved. CDR1 is LGHDT and CDR2 is YNNKEL in the germline V gene (reference sequence). The V end lost 0 bases, the J end lost 6 bases, and 26 bases lay between the germline ends. The CDR3 totals 19 residues. The CDR3 here is CASSQDGILGFRGRNGYTF. CDR3 nucleotides: TGTGCCAGCAGCCAAGATGGGATTCTAGGGTTTCGGGGTCGGAATGGCTACACCTTC.

This sequence joins TRBV10-2 and TRBJ2-5; D is perhaps TRBD1 (5 bases). The CDR3 has 16 residues. The germline V gene has CDR1 WSHSY and CDR2 SAAADI. V was cut by 0 bases and J by 5 bases, with 16 bases left in between. The CDR3 sequence: CASSESQGKGRETQYF. In DNA, the CDR3 is TGCGCCAGCAGTGAGTCTCAGGGAAAGGGGCGTGAGACCCAGTACTTC.

The CDR3 reads CASSQARSRTNYGYTF. In DNA form, the CDR3 reads TGTGCCAGCAGCCAAGCGAGGAGCCGAACTAACTATGGCTACACCTTC. The gene calls are TRBV14 and TRBJ1-2; no reliable D call. Deletions cut 1 base from V and 0 bases from J, with 12 bases between. Germline values: CDR1 SGHDN, CDR2 FVKESK. The CDR3 is made up of 16 amino acids.

The CDR3 here is CASSLPGQANYGYTF. CDR3 bases: TGTGCCAGCAGCCTACCGGGACAGGCGAACTATGGCTACACCTTC. The V gene is TRBV5-6, the J gene TRBJ1-2; TRBD1 agrees at 8 bases. Germline CDR1 and CDR2: SGHDT and YYEEEE. The CDR3 contains 15 residues. Unmatched junction bases numbered 7, after V lost 4 bases and J lost 2 bases.

This chain connects TRBV3-1 (or the pseudogene TRBV3-2) to TRBJ1-1; D is uncertain. Between the trimmed V and J ends, which lost 4 bases and 11 bases, there was a span of 14 bases. The CDR3 sequence is 12 residues long. CDR1 and CDR2 (germline): LGHDT, YNNKEL (reference sequence). In nucleotides, the CDR3 is TGTGCCAGCAGCCCTCAGGCAAGTCGGGCTTTCTTT. Protein product: CASSPQASRAFF.

The chain couples TRBV11-2 to TRBJ1-3; D is unclear. V lost 4 bases to trimming and J lost 5 bases, with 12 bases between them. The CDR3 consists of 14 residues. Germline lookup yields CDR1 SGHAT and CDR2 FQNNGV. The CDR3 DNA reads TGTGCCAGCAGCTCCGGGGTTACTCGAAACACCATATATTTT. Translation: CASSSGVTRNTIYF.

The rearrangement uses TRBV7-2 and TRBJ2-1, with TRBD1 matching 7 bases. Germline trimming cut 6 bases from V and 10 bases from J; bases unmatched to any gene: 9. Germline-derived CDR1 and CDR2 are SGHTA and FQGNSA. The CDR3 covers 13 residues. CDR3 sequence reads: CASSGQVTVEQFF. DNA of the CDR3: TGTGCCAGCAGTGGACAGGTAACGGTAGAGCAGTTCTTC. The variable domain in full, with the rest retrieved from reference TRBV7-2 and TRBJ2-1, is GAGVSQSPSNKVTEKGKDVELRCDPISGHTALYWYRQSLGQGLEFLIYFQGNSAPDKSGLPSDRFSAERTGGSVSTLTIQRTQQEDSAVYLCASSGQVTVEQFFGPGTRLTVL.

The chain joins TRBV4-1 to TRBJ2-2; 9 bases line up with TRBD2. CDR3 size: 15 residues. The ends lost 0 bases at V and 13 bases at J; junction bases unmatched: 9. Germline assignment: CDR1 MGHRA and CDR2 YSYEKL. CDR3 loop: CASSQDPSGELGLFF. Here the CDR3 DNA reads TGCGCCAGCAGCCAAGATCCTAGCGGGGAACTGGGGCTGTTTTTT.

This chain joins TRBV5-1 and TRBJ2-7, with TRBD1 as a possible D gene (5 bases). The V gene lost 0 bases and the J gene lost 9 bases, with 13 bases spanning the gap. This CDR3 region has 13 residues. The V gene's germline CDR1 is SGHRS and CDR2 YFSETQ. The CDR3 protein is CASSLDGRALQYV. The CDR3 DNA reads TGCGCCAGCAGCTTGGATGGCAGGGCGTTGCAGTACGTC.

The chain carries TRBV3-1 (or the pseudogene TRBV3-2) and TRBJ1-4; no definite D call. CDR3 length: 14 residues. Germline CDR1 and CDR2: LGHDT and YNNKEL (reference sequence). The V end lost 0 bases, the J end lost 5 bases, and 7 bases lay between the germline ends. The CDR3 spells CASSQERLNEKLFF. Written as DNA, the CDR3 is TGTGCCAGCAGCCAAGAGAGGCTCAATGAAAAACTGTTTTTT.

The chain carries TRBV10-3 and TRBJ1-1, with D perhaps matching TRBD1 (5 bases). Between the trimmed V and J ends, which lost 10 bases and 6 bases, there was a span of 21 bases. Per the germline V gene, CDR1 is ENHRY and CDR2 is SYGVKD. This CDR3 has 14 residues. Written as DNA, the CDR3 is TGTGCCACCCCCGGGGAACTGGGGGAGGCTGAAGCTTTCTTT. Its translation: CATPGELGEAEAFF.

The gene calls are TRBV29-1 and TRBJ1-2; a possible D gene is TRBD1 (6 bases). The CDR3 extends over 13 amino acids. Germline V gene lookup returns CDR1 SQVTM and CDR2 ANQGSEA. V lost 5 bases and J lost 8, with 18 bases in between. CDR3 sequence: CSVWRVGGIGYTF. CDR3 coding DNA: TGCAGCGTTTGGCGGGTAGGGGGAATCGGCTACACCTTC.